These 23 T cell receptor beta chains originate from one sample sequenced in a study of blood T cells in healthy people across ages. The authors ran a second PCR of about 6 to 12 cycles using a sample-barcoded 5' primer and a J-beta primer mix. TCRdb redid the calling of the 5' RACE reads with MiXCR, one entry per CDR3 protein. Among about 2 million distinct CDR3 sequences, 49% were seen once, and the ten largest hold approximately 2%. Source material: blood. All receptors derive from a woman aged 35 to 49 in good health.

The V and J genes are TRBV12-3 or TRBV12-4 and TRBJ2-7; tentative D call: TRBD2 (5 bases). The CDR3 totals 14 residues. V dropped 11 bases and J dropped 5 bases, with 22 bases sitting between them. The CDR3 coding sequence is TGTGCCGGCAACTTAGGCGGGTTTACCCACGAGCAGTACTTC. Encoded protein: CAGNLGGFTHEQYF.

This chain joins TRBV12-3 or TRBV12-4 and TRBJ2-6; D is unclear. V was trimmed by 1 base and J by 9 bases, leaving 4 bases between them. The CDR3 is made up of 12 amino acids. The CDR3 DNA is TGTGCCAGCAGTTTAGAGTTCAACGTCCTGACTTTC. It translates to CASSLEFNVLTF.

CDR3 bases: TGTGCCATCAGTGAGTTCGGCGGGGGTAGCACAGATACGCAGTATTTT. Its protein product is CAISEFGGGSTDTQYF. The rearrangement joins TRBV10-3 to TRBJ2-3; 7 nucleotides align to TRBD2. Trimming cost V 1 base and J 0 bases; bases outside gene matches: 4. CDR3 size: 16 residues. The germline V gene encodes CDR1 ENHRY and CDR2 SYGVKD.

V and J are TRBV12-3 or TRBV12-4 and TRBJ2-5, with 8 bases aligning to TRBD1. The CDR3 extends over 12 amino acids. Trimming took 4 bases from V and 10 from J; bases not matched to a gene: 5. The CDR3 nucleotides read TGTGCCAGCAGTTGGACAGGGTTTGGCCAGTACTTC. Amino acid sequence: CASSWTGFGQYF.

This sequence joins TRBV15 and TRBJ2-7; D remains ambiguous. The CDR3 is 15 amino acids. Between the trimmed V and J ends, which lost 5 bases and 1 base, there was a span of 15 bases. Germline assignment: CDR1 LNHNV and CDR2 YYDKDF (reference sequence). CDR3 sequence (DNA): TGTGCCACCAGCGGAAGAAACAGAGGATCCTACGAGCAGTACTTC. Translated, it gives CATSGRNRGSYEQYF.

The V gene is TRBV12-3 or TRBV12-4, the J gene TRBJ1-4; no clear D gene. The CDR3 has 14 residues. Trimming took off 2 bases at V and 8 bases at J, with 12 bases between the two ends. The CDR3 is CASSLKASGEKLFF. The DNA for the CDR3 is TGTGCCAGCAGTTTAAAAGCTTCTGGGGAAAAACTGTTTTTT.

This clonotype appeared a few times. This chain uses TRBV5-1 with TRBJ2-7, with 7 bases identical to TRBD1. CDR1 and CDR2 (germline): SGHRS, YFSETQ. This CDR3 has 14 residues. The J segment lost 3 bases and the V segment lost 2 bases, leaving 5 bases of the junction unmatched. This chain's CDR3 is CASSLNDRVYEQYF. As DNA, the CDR3 is TGCGCCAGCAGCTTAAATGACAGGGTCTACGAGCAGTACTTC.

This clonotype was detected a few times. The rearrangement uses TRBV28 and TRBJ2-1, with D possibly TRBD2 on 7 matching bases. Germline loops: CDR1 MDHEN, CDR2 SYDVKM. Trimming took 5 bases from V and 6 from J, leaving 17 bases between them. The CDR3 runs to 15 residues. The CDR3 loop reads CASSRLGGESNEQFF. The CDR3 bases are TGTGCCAGCAGTCGTCTAGGGGGGGAAAGCAATGAGCAGTTCTTC.

The rearrangement uses TRBV7-9 and TRBJ2-1; D not certain. This CDR3 is 16 amino acids long. From germline, CDR1 is SEHNR and CDR2 FQNEAQ (reference sequence). Trimming removed 5 bases at V and 2 bases at J, with 16 bases between. The CDR3 loop reads CASSPRLSGPYNEQFF. DNA of the CDR3: TGTGCCAGCAGCCCTCGGCTCAGTGGGCCCTACAATGAGCAGTTCTTC.

This clonotype was seen just once. The genes are TRBV6-5 and TRBJ1-6, with TRBD1 as a possible D gene (5 bases). V was shortened by 1 base and J by 5 bases, with 15 bases between the two germline ends. Germline loops: CDR1 MNHEY, CDR2 SVGAGI. CDR3 length equals 17 residues. CDR3 sequence (DNA): TGTGCCAGCAGTTACTTGGGGGGAGGAGGCGATAATTCACCCCTCCACTTT. Its protein is CASSYLGGGGDNSPLHF.

The chain is built from TRBV5-1 and TRBJ2-1; perhaps D is TRBD1 or TRBD2 (5 bases each). The CDR3 loop spans 16 amino acids. The V end was cut by 0 bases, the J end by 10 bases, with 20 bases between. The germline CDR1 and CDR2 sequences are SGHRS and YFSETQ. CDR3 sequence (DNA): TGCGCCAGCAGCTTGGGTCATCCCGGGACGCGTCCCGAGCAGTTCTTC. It specifies CASSLGHPGTRPEQFF.

This clonotype was seen more than once but under ten times. The chain links TRBV29-1 to TRBJ1-2; D remains ambiguous. The germline V and J ends were trimmed by 4 bases and 7 bases, with 19 bases remaining between them. The CDR3 covers 14 residues. The germline V gene has CDR1 SQVTM and CDR2 ANQGSEA. CDR3 amino acids: CSVGQAGPYGGYTF. The CDR3 coding sequence is TGCAGCGTTGGTCAGGCCGGACCCTATGGTGGCTACACCTTC.

There are a few counts of this clonotype. The gene calls are TRBV7-6 and TRBJ2-3; 10 bases are shared with TRBD2. The length of the CDR3 is 15 residues. The germline V gene has CDR1 SGHVS and CDR2 FNYEAQ. V shed 2 bases, J shed 7 bases, and the junction held 6 bases outside the gene matches. This chain's CDR3 is CASSLTSGGAYTQYF. CDR3 DNA: TGTGCCAGCAGCTTAACCAGCGGGGGGGCCTATACGCAGTATTTT.

The chain couples TRBV2 to TRBJ1-5; 7 bases agree with TRBD1. Per the germline V gene, CDR1 is SNHLY and CDR2 is FYNNEI. Unmatched junction bases numbered 10, after V lost 4 bases and J lost 7 bases. This CDR3 spans 15 amino acids. The CDR3 loop is CASSVGGGAGQPQHF. The DNA of the CDR3 is TGTGCCAGCAGTGTTGGAGGGGGCGCGGGGCAGCCCCAGCATTTT.

The V call is TRBV10-3, the J call TRBJ2-1; the D call may be TRBD1 or TRBD2 (5 bases each). The V gene's germline CDR1 is ENHRY and CDR2 SYGVKD. The CDR3 is 11 residues long. Deletions cut 7 bases from V and 8 bases from J, with 9 bases between. The CDR3: CAIMGDDEQFF. The CDR3 DNA reads as TGTGCCATCATGGGGGACGATGAGCAGTTCTTC.

This chain links TRBV4-2 with TRBJ1-4; 9 bases match TRBD1. This CDR3 comprises 15 residues. V trimming: 3 bases; J trimming: 8 bases; junction bases outside the gene matches: 7. Per the germline V gene, CDR1 is LGHNA and CDR2 is YNFKEQ. DNA for the CDR3: TGTGCCAGCAGCCAGACACAGGGGGCGAGGGAAAAACTGTTTTTT. Its translation: CASSQTQGAREKLFF.

The chain has TRBV6-5 and TRBJ2-5; a weak D match, TRBD1 (5 bases). Deletions cut 5 bases from V and 5 bases from J, with 15 bases between. The CDR3 has 14 residues. Germline V CDR1 and CDR2: MNHEY, SVGAGI. Written as DNA, the CDR3 is TGTGCCAGCAGTCCCACCAGGGCAGGGGAGACCCAGTACTTC. Protein sequence: CASSPTRAGETQYF.

The CDR3 loop is CASSENPGFGTQYF. The CDR3 DNA reads TGTGCCAGCAGTGAAAATCCAGGGTTTGGGACCCAGTACTTC. This rearrangement joins TRBV2 to TRBJ2-4, with a tentative D call TRBD1 (5 bases). The J call may not be correct, given that the DNA end is closer to TRBJ2-5. The CDR3 is 14 amino acids. Germline V lookup: CDR1 SNHLY, CDR2 FYNNEI.

This clonotype has just a few counts. The chain is built from TRBV29-1 and TRBJ2-1; 9 positions match TRBD2. This CDR3 comprises 12 residues. The V gene's germline CDR1 is SQVTM and CDR2 ANQGSEA. V was clipped by 8 bases and J by 7 bases; unmatched bases: 6. The CDR3 is CSSGLAWNEQFF. The CDR3 region has the DNA TGCAGCTCGGGACTAGCATGGAATGAGCAGTTCTTC.

This chain connects TRBV20-1 to TRBJ2-1; 7 positions match TRBD2. The CDR3 is made up of 12 amino acids. The germline CDR1 and CDR2 sequences are DFQATT and SNEGSKA (reference sequence). V lost 4 bases and J lost 7; bases outside the gene matches: 4. The CDR3 region is CSAIAGRNEQFF. CDR3 DNA sequence: TGCAGTGCTATAGCGGGTCGGAATGAGCAGTTCTTC.

This clonotype has a handful of counts. The V call is TRBV4-1, the J call TRBJ2-5; the D gene is possibly TRBD1 (5 bases). Germline CDR1 MGHRA, CDR2 YSYEKL. The V end was cut by 0 bases, the J end by 5 bases, with 16 bases between. The CDR3 loop spans 16 amino acids. This chain's CDR3 is CASSQEDGRARETQYF. The DNA of the CDR3 is TGCGCCAGCAGCCAAGAAGACGGCAGGGCTCGGGAGACCCAGTACTTC.

The J gene is TRBJ2-7, the V gene TRBV7-2; the D is unclear. Germline assignment: CDR1 SGHTA and CDR2 FQGNSA. This CDR3 has 15 residues. V lost 1 base and J lost 5, with 15 bases in between. The CDR3 reads CASSLEIEVGHEQYF. The CDR3 nucleotides read TGTGCCAGCAGCTTAGAAATCGAGGTTGGGCACGAGCAGTACTTC.

This clonotype was recorded a few times. This CDR3 reads CSANDKFPYNEQFF. For the CDR3, the DNA is TGCAGTGCGAACGACAAGTTCCCCTACAATGAGCAGTTCTTC. V usage is TRBV20-1 and J usage is TRBJ2-1; no firm D call. Looked up from germline, CDR1 is DFQATT and CDR2 is SNEGSKA (reference sequence). Trimming left V 6 bases short and J 2 bases short, with 14 bases between. CDR3 length: 14 residues.